This entry describes one T cell receptor (beta chain). This clone has more than one count but fewer than ten. Its target antigen remains unknown. No base-level quality is on record; no much larger clone is a single base apart. The cysteine opens and the phenylalanine closes a CDR3 of 14 amino acids. Here the CDR3 DNA is all that survives: 42 bases in frame from base 1. The germline ends are 9 bases apart after V is trimmed by 2 bases and J by 2 bases. According to the germline V gene, CDR1 reads MNHEY and CDR2 reads SVGAGI. This sample was included in a study of T cell responses to AZD1222 COVID-19 vaccine (dated by TCRdb to about 2021). With regard to the full study: AZD1222 recipients with second doses at about 4 weeks or about 12 weeks were pooled, because spike-specific TCR depth and breadth did not differ between schedules. TCR sequencing was performed for about 240 trial participants, of whom about 210 were given two doses of AZD1222 and some 25 were given two doses of MenACWY control vaccine. Trial participants were enrolled by age into subgroups of 18-55, 56-69 and 70-plus years, and roughly 160, 29 and 62 TCR-sequenced participants, respectively, were included in these subgroups.

Explained via the paper, the time point label denotes: baseline before first vaccination. Samples from vaccinated people were obtained from the UK trials COV001 and COV002, which included a single-blind randomized controlled phase 2/3 trial of AZD1222 (ChAdOx1 nCoV-19) in healthy adults. For TCRbeta chain sequencing, PBMC samples were collected from trial participants at day 0 and at day 28 after the second dose. The full study reports these points: Conclusions about previously exposed vaccinees are limited because only a handful of AZD1222 recipients were SARS-CoV-2 seropositive at baseline. Because no day 14 peak-response samples were available, repertoires were characterized only after the peak T cell response. Participants were mostly white British and included more females than males, and it was suggested by the authors that clonal diversity may have been underestimated. The 56-69-year group was small, and its depth increase did not reach significance, likely because of low power. After two AZD1222 doses, spike-specific TCR breadth and depth were significantly higher than at day 0 and than in MenACWY recipients. The vaccine-associated CD4 TCRs covered the entire spike protein, and the dominant responses fell in regions 160-218 and 743-854. Nearly half of unique spike-specific TCRs reportedly recognized epitopes outside regions mutated in the B.1.351 and B.1.1.7 variants.

The CDR3 regions of human TCRbeta chains were analyzed by immunosequencing. On the authors' methods: TCRs in the repertoires were matched against a reference library of SARS-CoV-2-specific TCRs that had been generated with the MIRA antigen-specificity platform. Breadth was defined as the fraction of unique TCRs that were SARS-CoV-2-associated, and depth was defined as the fraction of total T cells that were SARS-CoV-2-associated. Using the MIRA data, each spike-specific TCR was mapped to the spike region that the TCR reacts to and placed in a CD4 or CD8 class. Log10-transformed breadth and depth values were compared by one-way ANOVA with Sidak's multiple comparisons tests. TCRdb mirrors the immuneACCESS table, restricted to in-frame sequences. Some clones are absent from its copies; in checked studies, under half trace to an unresolved V gene, and the reason for the others is unknown. The V and J calls and clone size are taken from that table; D and trimming were inferred from the DNA. The sample table contains 90,000 to 120,000 clones; only one count was recorded for about 95% of them. The ten most abundant clones make up roughly 2.2% of the sample.

This TCR was sampled from an adult in good health. This chain is built from TRBV6-5 and TRBJ1-2; the D gene identity is not certain. This material consisted of peripheral blood, taken on day 0 of AZD1222 vaccination. The DNA sequence is TGTGCCAGCAGTTACGAACGGAAAAACTATGGCTACACCTTC. Translated, this is CASSYERKNYGYTF.